This T cell receptor (beta chain) was sequenced in a study of Graves' ophthalmopathy and Graves' hyperthyroidism. RNA transcripts provided the template for amplifying TCR beta CDR3 regions. Scientists carried out first-round RT-PCR using HTBI primers and then a second-round multiplex PCR. One entry per CDR3 protein, called by TCRdb with MiXCR from the multiplex PCR reads. The sample yields around 1,000,000 distinct CDR3 sequences, 35% to 40% seen once. With respect to this clonotype: Its target is unknown.

The germline V gene encodes CDR1 DFQATT and CDR2 SNEGSKA (reference sequence). After removal of 7 bases from V and 6 bases from J, the junction contained 9 bases not matched to a gene. The CDR3 is made up of 12 amino acids. Study-wide points: Thyroid clonotypes that were expanded above 0.001 frequency mostly also appeared in blood.

Sequences were obtained from peripheral blood or thyroid tissue (not recorded which). This chain joins TRBV20-1 and TRBJ2-7, with 7 bases identical to TRBD1. This receptor was obtained from an adult man with Graves' hyperthyroidism. The DNA for the CDR3 is TGCAGTGTTGACAAGGGGGCAAGCGAGCAGTACTTC. It is translated as CSVDKGASEQYF.